This TCR beta chain appears in the sequencing data of a study of blood T cell repertoires in COVID-19. Background on the study: The United States, Italy and Spain supplied acute and convalescent COVID-19 samples. Sources were T cells, B-cell-depleted T cells, or PBMCs; the material itself was cDNA or gDNA.

The sample holds one count of this clone. Original analysis: Amplifying reference gene primers gave estimates of nucleated cell counts. This table comes from immunoSEQ multiplex PCR, and its TCRdb copy is limited to in-frame clones, with some not included. V and J calls and clone size are as listed in that table; D and trimming were resolved from the DNA. This sample has fewer than 200,000 clones, with around 90% found just once. The clonotype originates from a man in his forties or fifties with active or convalescent COVID-19. Source material: peripheral blood.

CDR3 in amino acids: CASSDVGGSYNEQFF. CDR3 nucleotides: TGTGCCAGCAGCGACGTGGGGGGGTCCTACAATGAGCAGTTCTTC. The V call is TRBV11-3, the J call TRBJ2-1; TRBD2 aligns across 7 bases. This CDR3 has 15 residues. Per the germline V gene, CDR1 is SGHNT and CDR2 is YENEEA. Trimming at V came to 5 bases and at J to 1 base, leaving 5 bases not matched to a gene.